The next 15 T cell receptor beta chains were all read from a single sample in a study of shared clonotypes between healthy human individuals. Measured with immunoSEQ multiplex PCR; TCRdb has only the in-frame clones, and not every one. The top ten hold about 11% of the sample, which has approximately 500,000 clones, approximately 80% seen once. The specimen sequenced was PBMCs. The receptors were gathered from a woman aged 40 to 55 in good health. Some clones in this sample may be carry-over from other donors' samples.

In DNA form, the CDR3 reads TGCGCCAGCAGCTTTTCCCCGAACGGGGAGCTGTTTTTT. Protein product: CASSFSPNGELFF. The V gene is TRBV5-1, the J gene TRBJ2-2, with D hard to call. The CDR3 is made up of 13 amino acids. Trimming shortened V by 2 bases and J by 7 bases, and 9 bases separated the two germline ends. Germline values: CDR1 SGHRS, CDR2 YFSETQ.

V usage is TRBV7-9 and J usage is TRBJ1-1, with D uncertain. This CDR3 is built from 15 residues. The V end lost 5 bases, the J end lost 0 bases, and 13 bases lay between the germline ends. Germline CDR1 is SEHNR and CDR2 is FQNEAQ (reference sequence). DNA of the CDR3: TGTGCCAGCAGCACCCCAGCGGGCATGAACACTGAAGCTTTCTTT. Its translation is CASSTPAGMNTEAFF.

As regards this clone: This sequence may be a read error, since a much larger clone differs from it by one base. The genes are TRBV21-1 and TRBJ2-1. TRBV21-1 is annotated as a pseudogene. The CDR3 is 10 amino acids. DNA for the CDR3: TGTGCCAGCAACCACAATGAGCAGTTCTTC. This gives the protein CASNHNEQFF.

The table lists this clone with a count of one. This chain joins TRBV7-9 and TRBJ2-3; no firm D call. This CDR3 contains 15 residues. From germline, CDR1 is SEHNR and CDR2 FQNEAQ (reference sequence). Trimming removed 1 base from V and 0 bases from J, with 8 bases in between. CDR3 loop: CASSLGGYSTDTQYF. The CDR3 DNA follows: TGTGCCAGCAGCTTAGGTGGCTATAGCACAGATACGCAGTATTTT.

In DNA, the CDR3 is TGTGCCAGCTCTAAAAACCCCTACGAGCAGTACTTC. This gives the protein CASSKNPYEQYF. The J gene is TRBJ2-7, the V gene TRBV11-2; D is unresolved. Germline V lookup: CDR1 SGHAT, CDR2 FQNNGV. V lost 8 bases and J lost 2, with 10 bases in between. The CDR3 consists of 12 residues.

The CDR3 DNA sequence: TGTGCCAGCAGCCCTACCCCTCGGGAGACCCAGTACTTC. Translating gives CASSPTPRETQYF. The rearrangement joins TRBV6-5 to TRBJ2-5, with D unresolved. The CDR3 contains 13 residues. Trimming removed 6 bases at V and 5 bases at J, with 13 bases between. The germline gives CDR1 MNHEY, CDR2 SVGAGI.

J is TRBJ2-6 and V is TRBV6-4; tentative D call: TRBD2 (6 bases). Germline V gene lookup returns CDR1 MRHNA and CDR2 SNTAGT. V lost 2 bases and J lost 0, with 11 bases in between. This CDR3 contains 17 residues. CDR3 nucleotides: TGTGCCAGCAGTGACGGTACTAGCAGCTCTGGGGCCAACGTCCTGACTTTC. Amino acids: CASSDGTSSSGANVLTF.

In DNA form, the CDR3 reads TGTGCTAGTGGTTTGAATCCTCGCGGGAACACTGAAGCTTTCTTT. Amino acid sequence: CASGLNPRGNTEAFF. The V gene is TRBV12-5, the J gene TRBJ1-1; no clear D gene. Germline V gives CDR1 LGHNT, CDR2 FRNRAP. The V and J ends lost 2 bases and 1 base respectively, with 11 bases between them. The CDR3 runs to 15 residues.

On this clone itself: This specimen includes other DNA sequences encoding the same CDR3. V and J are TRBV5-1 and TRBJ1-1; TRBD1 agrees at 10 bases. The CDR3 is 13 residues long. V shed 2 bases, J shed 7 bases, and the junction held 2 bases outside the gene matches. Germline loops: CDR1 SGHRS, CDR2 YFSETQ. As DNA, the CDR3 is TGCGCCAGCAGCTTCGGGACAGGGGTTGAAGCTTTCTTT. Protein: CASSFGTGVEAFF.

The rearrangement uses TRBV2 and TRBJ2-3; D is unresolved. The CDR3 length is 12 residues. Trimming stripped 3 bases from V and 5 bases from J, with 6 bases between. Germline V gene sequence: CDR1 SNHLY, CDR2 FYNNEI. The CDR3 here is CASSEYRDTQYF. For the CDR3, the DNA is TGTGCCAGCAGTGAGTATCGAGATACGCAGTATTTT.

The chain carries TRBV28 and TRBJ2-3; 11 nucleotides line up with TRBD2. The CDR3 consists of 21 residues. The ends lost 10 bases at V and 1 base at J; junction bases unmatched: 25. The germline V gene has CDR1 MDHEN and CDR2 SYDVKM. CDR3 sequence (DNA): TGTGCCACCACGGGGACCGCTAAGACTAGCGGGGTCCGGAGTGGCACAGATACGCAGTATTTT. As protein: CATTGTAKTSGVRSGTDTQYF.

The V and J genes are TRBV10-1 and TRBJ2-1; possibly TRBD1 or TRBD2 for D (6 bases each). Per the germline V gene, CDR1 is WNHNN and CDR2 is SYGVQD (reference sequence). The CDR3 runs to 9 residues. The CDR3 sequence is CGGAVGQFF. CDR3 in DNA: TGCGGGGGGGCGGTAGGGCAGTTCTTC.

The chain employs TRBV27 and TRBJ2-7; 7 bases fit TRBD2. Germline lookup yields CDR1 MNHEY and CDR2 SMNVEV (reference sequence). This CDR3 is built from 17 residues. V lost 5 bases, J lost 0 bases, and 13 bases stayed unmatched. The CDR3 reads CASSTTPWRELSYEQYF. The CDR3 DNA follows: TGTGCCAGCAGTACGACACCTTGGCGGGAGCTCTCCTACGAGCAGTACTTC.

The chain is built from TRBV10-3 and TRBJ2-7; TRBD1 matches 7 bases. Trimming removed 0 bases from V and 2 bases from J; junction bases left unmatched: 1. The CDR3 is 14 residues long. CDR1 is ENHRY, CDR2 SYGVKD, per germline. The CDR3: CAISESDRAYEQYF. CDR3 DNA: TGTGCCATCAGTGAGTCAGACAGGGCCTACGAGCAGTACTTC.

This chain uses TRBV7-8 with TRBJ2-3, with D hard to call. Trimming pared 4 bases from V and 0 bases from J, leaving 11 bases between. Germline assignment: CDR1 SGHVS and CDR2 FQNEAQ. The CDR3 is made up of 15 amino acids. The CDR3 sequence is CASSSMGGSTDTQYF. CDR3 sequence (DNA): TGTGCCAGCAGCTCCATGGGCGGTAGCACAGATACGCAGTATTTT.